This TCR beta chain was identified during a study of PD-L1 blockade in urothelial cancer. This CDR3 has 12 amino acids. Trimming left V 5 bases short and J 9 bases short, with 10 bases between. Looked up from germline, CDR1 is SGHNT and CDR2 is YENEEA. Assay: immunoSEQ multiplex PCR; the TCRdb copy retains only in-frame clones and omits some. In the table there are some 53,000 clones, roughly 80% of which are singletons. The J gene is TRBJ2-2, the V gene TRBV11-3; no clear D gene. This specimen was PBMCs, taken around atezolizumab (anti-PD-L1) treatment. The sequence was collected from a man aged 70-80 years with urothelial cancer. This CDR3 reads CASSRSGRELFF. CDR3 nucleotides: TGTGCCAGCAGCCGAAGTGGCAGGGAGCTGTTTTTT.